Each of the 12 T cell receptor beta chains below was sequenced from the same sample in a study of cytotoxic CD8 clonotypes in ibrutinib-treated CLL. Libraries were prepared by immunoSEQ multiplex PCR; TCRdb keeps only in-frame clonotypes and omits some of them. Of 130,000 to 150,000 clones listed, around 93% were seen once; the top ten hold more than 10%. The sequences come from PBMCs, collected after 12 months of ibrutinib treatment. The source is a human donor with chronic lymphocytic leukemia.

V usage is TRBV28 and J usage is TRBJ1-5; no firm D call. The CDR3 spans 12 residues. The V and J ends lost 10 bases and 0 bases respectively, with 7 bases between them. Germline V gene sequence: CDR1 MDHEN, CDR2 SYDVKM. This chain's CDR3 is CATAYSNQPQHF. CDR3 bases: TGTGCCACGGCCTATAGCAATCAGCCCCAGCATTTT.

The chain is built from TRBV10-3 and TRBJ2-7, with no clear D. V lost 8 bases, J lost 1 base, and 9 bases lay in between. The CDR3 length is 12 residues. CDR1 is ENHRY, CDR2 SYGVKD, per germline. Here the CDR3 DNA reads TGTGCCATCTTGACCTTATCCTACGAGCAGTACTTC. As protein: CAILTLSYEQYF.

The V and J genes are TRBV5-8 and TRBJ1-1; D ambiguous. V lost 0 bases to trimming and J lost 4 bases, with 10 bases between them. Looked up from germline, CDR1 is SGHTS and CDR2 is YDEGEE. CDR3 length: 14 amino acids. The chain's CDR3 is CASSLVGFVTEAFF. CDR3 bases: TGTGCCAGCAGCTTGGTAGGGTTCGTCACTGAAGCTTTCTTT.

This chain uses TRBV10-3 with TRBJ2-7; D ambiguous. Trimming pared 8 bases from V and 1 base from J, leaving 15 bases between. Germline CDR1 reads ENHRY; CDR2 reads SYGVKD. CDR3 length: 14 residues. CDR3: CAIGANSLSYEQYF. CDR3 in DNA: TGTGCCATCGGAGCCAACTCACTATCCTACGAGCAGTACTTC.

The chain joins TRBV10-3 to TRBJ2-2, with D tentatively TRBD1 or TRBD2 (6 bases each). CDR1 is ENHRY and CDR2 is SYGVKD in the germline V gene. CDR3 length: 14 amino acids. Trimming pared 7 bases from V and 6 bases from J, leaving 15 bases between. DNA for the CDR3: TGTGCCATCAACTCCGGGGGCCTGGCCGGGGAGCTGTTTTTT. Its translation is CAINSGGLAGELFF.

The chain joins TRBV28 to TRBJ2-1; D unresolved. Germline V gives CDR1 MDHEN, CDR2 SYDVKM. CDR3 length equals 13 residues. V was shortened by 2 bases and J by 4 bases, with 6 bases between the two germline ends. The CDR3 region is CASSLGKYNEQFF. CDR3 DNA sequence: TGTGCCAGCAGTTTAGGGAAGTACAATGAGCAGTTCTTC.

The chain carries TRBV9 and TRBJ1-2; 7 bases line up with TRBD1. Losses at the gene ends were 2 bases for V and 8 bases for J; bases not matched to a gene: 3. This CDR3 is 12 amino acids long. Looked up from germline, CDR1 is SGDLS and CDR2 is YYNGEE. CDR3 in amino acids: CASSVQGEGYTF. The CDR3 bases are TGTGCCAGCAGCGTCCAGGGGGAGGGCTACACCTTC.

The CDR3 is CASSLPMGEQYF. As DNA, the CDR3 is TGTGCCAGCAGCTTACCCATGGGGGAGCAGTACTTC. The chain recombines TRBV7-9 with TRBJ2-7; no clear D gene. Trimming removed 2 bases at V and 7 bases at J, with 9 bases between. This CDR3 has 12 amino acids. CDR1 is SEHNR and CDR2 is FQNEAQ in the germline V gene (reference sequence).

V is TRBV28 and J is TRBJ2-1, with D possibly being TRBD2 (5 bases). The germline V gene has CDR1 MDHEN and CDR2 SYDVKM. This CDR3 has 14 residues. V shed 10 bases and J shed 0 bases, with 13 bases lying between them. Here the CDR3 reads CATSLGSSYNEQFF. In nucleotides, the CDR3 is TGTGCCACTTCCCTGGGGAGCTCCTACAATGAGCAGTTCTTC.

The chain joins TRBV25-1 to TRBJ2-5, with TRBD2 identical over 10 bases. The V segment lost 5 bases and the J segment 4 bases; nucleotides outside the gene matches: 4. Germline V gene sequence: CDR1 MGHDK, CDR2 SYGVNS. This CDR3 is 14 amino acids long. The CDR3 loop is CASSLAGARETQYF. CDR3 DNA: TGTGCCAGCAGTCTAGCGGGAGCAAGAGAGACCCAGTACTTC.

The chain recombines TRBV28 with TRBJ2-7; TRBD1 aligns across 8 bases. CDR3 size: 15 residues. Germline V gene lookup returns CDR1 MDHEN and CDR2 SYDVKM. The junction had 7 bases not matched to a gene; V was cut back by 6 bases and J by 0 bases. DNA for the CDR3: TGTGCCAGCAGCCGCGGAGGACAGGGCTCCTACGAGCAGTACTTC. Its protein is CASSRGGQGSYEQYF.

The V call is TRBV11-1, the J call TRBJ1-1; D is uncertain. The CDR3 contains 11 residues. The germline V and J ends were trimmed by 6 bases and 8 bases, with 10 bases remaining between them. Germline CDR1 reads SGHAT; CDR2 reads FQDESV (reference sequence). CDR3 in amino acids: CASSPVAEAFF. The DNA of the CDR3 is TGTGCCAGCAGTCCAGTAGCCGAAGCTTTCTTT.